These 4 T cell receptor beta chains originate from one sample sequenced in a study of T cell changes during pregnancy in multiple sclerosis. Profiled with immunoSEQ multiplex PCR; TCRdb holds only in-frame clones, not every one. The sample holds tens of thousands of clones, about 96% seen once. Sequencing used CD8+ T cells from peripheral blood mononuclear cells, obtained after pregnancy. The source is a female donor with multiple sclerosis, enrolled in a pregnancy study.

The chain recombines TRBV7-6 with TRBJ2-7, with D perhaps matching TRBD2 (5 bases). The CDR3 totals 12 residues. Germline V gene data show CDR1 as SGHVS and CDR2 as FNYEAQ. Trimming stripped 1 base from V and 6 bases from J, with 7 bases between. CDR3 residues: CASSLGGVEQYF. CDR3 DNA sequence: TGTGCCAGCAGCTTAGGGGGAGTCGAGCAGTACTTC.

The chain combines TRBV29-1 with TRBJ2-1, with a possible D match to TRBD2 (5 bases). CDR1 and CDR2 from the germline V gene are SQVTM and ANQGSEA. The CDR3 runs to 10 residues. V was pared by 6 bases and J by 9 bases, with 9 bases between. The CDR3 loop is CSVLEGEQFF. In DNA, the CDR3 is TGCAGCGTCCTCGAGGGTGAGCAGTTCTTC.

The rearrangement joins TRBV27 to TRBJ2-7, with D perhaps matching TRBD1 (5 bases). Germline assignment: CDR1 MNHEY and CDR2 SMNVEV (reference sequence). The CDR3 sequence is 14 residues long. V lost 8 bases, J lost 2 bases, and 16 bases lay in between. The CDR3 sequence is CASALSTQAYEQYF. The CDR3 DNA reads TGTGCCAGCGCCCTCTCCACACAGGCCTACGAGCAGTACTTC.

The V and J genes are TRBV7-2 and TRBJ1-1; unclear D gene. Germline CDR1 SGHTA, CDR2 FQGNSA. The CDR3 runs to 13 residues. Trimming shortened V by 7 bases and J by 8 bases, and 17 bases separated the two germline ends. The CDR3 coding sequence is TGTGCCAGCACCTCAGGACTAACCCCGGAAGCTTTCTTT. It is translated as CASTSGLTPEAFF. The full variable domain, rest sourced from reference TRBV7-2 and TRBJ1-1, is GAGVSQSPSNKVTEKGKDVELRCDPISGHTALYWYRQSLGQGLEFLIYFQGNSAPDKSGLPSDRFSAERTGGSVSTLTIQRTQQEDSAVYLCASTSGLTPEAFFGQGTRLTVV.